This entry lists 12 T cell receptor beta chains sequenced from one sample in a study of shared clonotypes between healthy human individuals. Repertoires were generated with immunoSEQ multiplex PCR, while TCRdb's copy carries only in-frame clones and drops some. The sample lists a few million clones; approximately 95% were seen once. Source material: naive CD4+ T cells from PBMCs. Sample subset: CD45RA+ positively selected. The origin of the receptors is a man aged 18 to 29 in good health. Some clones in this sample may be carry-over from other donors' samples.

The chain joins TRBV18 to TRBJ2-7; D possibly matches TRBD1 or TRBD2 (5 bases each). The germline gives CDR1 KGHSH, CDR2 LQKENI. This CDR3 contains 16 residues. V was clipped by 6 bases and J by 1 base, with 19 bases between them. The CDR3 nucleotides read TGTGCCAGCTCGCCCTTACTGCCGGGACCTTCCTACGAGCAGTACTTC. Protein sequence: CASSPLLPGPSYEQYF.

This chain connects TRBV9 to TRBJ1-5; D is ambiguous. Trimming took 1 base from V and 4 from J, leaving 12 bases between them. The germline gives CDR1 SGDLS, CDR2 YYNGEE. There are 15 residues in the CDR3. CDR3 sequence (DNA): TGTGCCAGCAGCGTAAATCCAGGAACTAATCAGCCCCAGCATTTT. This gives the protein CASSVNPGTNQPQHF. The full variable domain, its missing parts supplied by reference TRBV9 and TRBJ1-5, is DSGVTQTPKHLITATGQRVTLRCSPRSGDLSVYWYQQSLDQGLQFLIQYYNGEERAKGNILERFSAQQFPDLHSELNLSSLELGDSALYFCASSVNPGTNQPQHFGDGTRLSIL.

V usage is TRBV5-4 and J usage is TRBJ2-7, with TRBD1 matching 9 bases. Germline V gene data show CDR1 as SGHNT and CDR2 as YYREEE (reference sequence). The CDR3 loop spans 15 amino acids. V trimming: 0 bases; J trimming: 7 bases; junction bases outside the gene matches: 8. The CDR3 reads CASSLGGDRAEEQYF. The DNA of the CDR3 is TGTGCCAGCAGCTTGGGAGGGGACAGGGCGGAGGAGCAGTACTTC.

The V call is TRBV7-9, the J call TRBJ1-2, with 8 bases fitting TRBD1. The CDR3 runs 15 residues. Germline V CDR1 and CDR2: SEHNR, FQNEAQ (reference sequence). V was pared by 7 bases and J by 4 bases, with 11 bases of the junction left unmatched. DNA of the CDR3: TGTGCCAGCAACCCTCCGCAGGGGGCGAGCTATGGCTACACCTTC. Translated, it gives CASNPPQGASYGYTF.

The CDR3 region is CASRGQTGGAGYEQYF. As DNA, the CDR3 is TGTGCCAGCAGGGGTCAGACAGGGGGAGCTGGCTACGAGCAGTACTTC. The V call is TRBV5-4, the J call TRBJ2-7; 9 nucleotides match TRBD1. This CDR3 has 16 residues. V gave up 5 bases and J gave up 3 bases; unmatched junction bases: 12. The germline gives CDR1 SGHNT, CDR2 YYREEE (reference sequence).

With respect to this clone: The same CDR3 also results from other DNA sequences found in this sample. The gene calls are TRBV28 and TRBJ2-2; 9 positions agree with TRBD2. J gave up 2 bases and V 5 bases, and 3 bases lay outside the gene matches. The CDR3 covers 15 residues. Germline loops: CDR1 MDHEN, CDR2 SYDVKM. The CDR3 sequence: CASSLTSGNTGELFF. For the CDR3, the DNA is TGTGCCAGCAGTCTGACTAGCGGAAACACCGGGGAGCTGTTTTTT.

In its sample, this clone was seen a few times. Here the CDR3 DNA reads TGCAGCGTAGCACAGGGGAGGGGTGAAGCTTTCTTT. Residues: CSVAQGRGEAFF. This chain uses TRBV29-1 with TRBJ1-1; the match to TRBD1 covers 7 bases. The V segment lost 6 bases and the J segment 7 bases; nucleotides outside the gene matches: 8. This CDR3 region has 12 residues. Germline-derived CDR1 and CDR2 are SQVTM and ANQGSEA. Looking up the rest from reference TRBV29-1 and TRBJ1-1 gives the full variable domain: SAVISQKPSRDICQRGTSLTIQCQVDSQVTMMFWYRQQPGQSLTLIATANQGSEATYESGFVIDKFPISRPNLTFSTLTVSNMSPEDSSIYLCSVAQGRGEAFFGQGTRLTVV.

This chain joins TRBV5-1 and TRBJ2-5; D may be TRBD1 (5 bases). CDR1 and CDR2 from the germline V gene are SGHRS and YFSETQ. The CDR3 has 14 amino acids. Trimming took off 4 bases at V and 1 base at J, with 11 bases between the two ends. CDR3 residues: CASSQARVQETQYF. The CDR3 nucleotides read TGCGCCAGCAGCCAAGCCAGGGTCCAAGAGACCCAGTACTTC.

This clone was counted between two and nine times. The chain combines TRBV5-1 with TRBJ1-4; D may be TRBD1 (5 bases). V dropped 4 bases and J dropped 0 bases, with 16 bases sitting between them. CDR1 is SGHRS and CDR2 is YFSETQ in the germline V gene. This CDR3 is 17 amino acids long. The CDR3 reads CASSPQGATATNEKLFF. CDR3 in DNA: TGCGCCAGCAGCCCTCAAGGGGCCACTGCAACTAATGAAAAACTGTTTTTT.

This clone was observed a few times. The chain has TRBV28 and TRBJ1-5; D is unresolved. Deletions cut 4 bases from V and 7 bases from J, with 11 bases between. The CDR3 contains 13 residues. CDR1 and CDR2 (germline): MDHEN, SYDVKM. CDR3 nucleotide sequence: TGTGCCAGCAGTTACCAACGCTTGCAGCCCCAGCATTTT. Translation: CASSYQRLQPQHF.

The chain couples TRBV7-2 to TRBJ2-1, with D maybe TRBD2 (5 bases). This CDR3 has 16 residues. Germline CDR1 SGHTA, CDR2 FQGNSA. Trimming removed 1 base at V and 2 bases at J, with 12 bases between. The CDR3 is CASSLEGLAAYNEQFF. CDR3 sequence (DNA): TGTGCCAGCAGCTTAGAAGGCCTAGCCGCCTACAATGAGCAGTTCTTC.

The CDR3, as DNA: TGTGCCAGCAGCTCAGACAGCCGTGGAGAGACCCAGTACTTC. Encoded protein: CASSSDSRGETQYF. The chain is built from TRBV5-4 and TRBJ2-5; D may be TRBD1 (5 bases). Deletions cut 3 bases from V and 4 bases from J, with 13 bases between. Germline-derived CDR1 and CDR2 are SGHNT and YYREEE (reference sequence). This CDR3 has 14 residues. The whole variable domain, filled in from reference TRBV5-4 and TRBJ2-5, reads ETGVTQSPTHLIKTRGQQVTLRCSSQSGHNTVSWYQQALGQGPQFIFQYYREEENGRGNFPPRFSGLQFPNYSSELNVNALELDDSALYLCASSSDSRGETQYFGPGTRLLVL.